This T cell receptor beta chain was retrieved from a study of regulatory T cells in long-lasting Graves disease. Whole-study findings and limits: Having only a small sample size may have limited accuracy.

Time point: newly diagnosed GD, antithyroid drugs for less than 3 months. PBMC RNA was the source of the TCR library. This CDR3 comprises 16 residues. Per germline, CDR1 SNHLY and CDR2 FYNNEI. Trimming cost V 4 bases and J 2 bases; bases outside gene matches: 7. This clonotype was seen a handful of times. Its matching antigen is unknown. Combining iRepertoire HTBI primers with Arm-PCR of CDR3 regions, the authors built TCR beta libraries. TCRdb re-called the multiplex PCR reads through MiXCR, storing one row per CDR3 protein. The data hold under 450,000 distinct CDR3 sequences, with around 16% observed a single time. The sample also formed part of further work on T cells in Graves' hyperthyroidism and ophthalmopathy. That paper adds: Newly diagnosed patients aged 18 to 65 had hyperthyroidism of under 2 months' duration. When the TCR CDR3 underwent first-round RT-PCR, the HTBI primer set was used. Model output signaled ophthalmopathy a median about 6.3 months ahead of onset.

Here the sequenced sample was peripheral blood mononuclear cells (PBMCs), taken at new diagnosis, from a patient treated with antithyroid drugs. This chain joins TRBV2 and TRBJ1-2, with 10 bases fitting TRBD1. The clonotype comes from a woman aged 18-30 years with Graves disease. The CDR3 DNA reads as TGTGCCAGCAGTGGGTCAGGGACAGGGGAAAACTATGGCTACACCTTC. It specifies CASSGSGTGENYGYTF. The variable domain in full, completed from reference TRBV2 and TRBJ1-2, reads EPEVTQTPSHQVTQMGQEVILRCVPISNHLYFYWYRQILGQKVEFLVSFYNNEISEKSEIFDDQFSVERPDGSNFTLKIRSTKLEDSAMYFCASSGSGTGENYGYTFGSGTRLTVV.